The clone carrying this T cell receptor beta chain was seen ten or more times. Its antigen is unknown. The sample comes from a study of regulatory T cells in long-lasting Graves disease. Deletions cut 4 bases from V and 4 bases from J, with 26 bases between. Germline V gene sequence: CDR1 MDHEN, CDR2 SYDVKM. CDR3 length: 18 amino acids. To make TCR beta libraries, researchers used iRepertoire HTBI primers and Arm-PCR of CDR3 regions. TCRdb passed the multiplex PCR reads through MiXCR, listing each CDR3 protein once. The sample has roughly 500,000 distinct CDR3 sequences, around 20% seen once. The study's findings and limits: Relative to newly diagnosed Graves' patients, persistent ones had lower TCR diversity. TRBV28, TRBJ1-2 and TRBJ2-5 were segments that persistent disease favored.

Time point reported: persistent/refractory GD, antithyroid drugs over 5 years with positive TRAb. TCR sequences were obtained from RNA taken from PBMCs. The clonotype originates from a female donor with Graves disease. The sequencing here drew on peripheral blood mononuclear cells (PBMCs), taken when the disease was refractory, from a patient treated with antithyroid drugs. The chain carries TRBV28 and TRBJ2-7; possibly TRBD2 for D (5 bases). CDR3 nucleotide sequence: TGTGCCAGCAGTTCCATTCCCGGGAACGGAGCTGGTGGGTACGAGCAGTACTTC. It yields the protein CASSSIPGNGAGGYEQYF. Variable domain in full (rest from reference TRBV28 and TRBJ2-7): DVKVTQSSRYLVKRTGEKVFLECVQDMDHENMFWYRQDPGLGLRLIYFSYDVKMKEKGDIPEGYSVSREKKERFSLILESASTNQTSMYLCASSSIPGNGAGGYEQYFGPGTRLTVT.